This T cell receptor beta chain was retrieved from a study of T cell responses to AZD1222 COVID-19 vaccine. Study-level points and caveats: Rises in breadth and depth of Spike-specific TCRs came after two AZD1222 doses. The reported proportion of spike-specific TCRs targeting unmutated variant regions was nearly half.

Some clones are missing from TCRdb's copy, which holds only in-frame ones; the method was immunoSEQ multiplex PCR. Of roughly 160,000 clones detected, roughly 90% appear once; the ten largest clones hold around 4.5%. Second-dose schedules of about 4 or about 12 weeks were combined. This CDR3 spans 20 amino acids. With 6 bases clipped from V and 0 bases from J, the junction kept 13 bases outside the gene matches. Germline CDR1 reads MNHEY; CDR2 reads SMNVEV (reference sequence). As for this clone: The antigen is not known.

The receptor's source is an adult who received the AZD1222 COVID-19 vaccine. The starting material was peripheral blood, obtained 28 days after the second AZD1222 dose. The chain employs TRBV27 and TRBJ1-6, with 11 bases identical to TRBD1. CDR3 sequence (DNA): TGTGCCAGCAGGCGAAAACGAGGGACAGGGGGAGTCTCCTATAATTCACCCCTCCACTTT. It translates to CASRRKRGTGGVSYNSPLHF.